The 6 T cell receptor beta chains presented below share a single source sample, sequenced in a study of TIL therapy for anti-PD-1-resistant metastatic lung cancer. As to time point: pre-treatment sample, taken before nivolumab and TIL therapy. Pleural nodules or supraclavicular lymph nodes made up most of the excised metastases sampled. Sequencing used immunoSEQ v3. TCRdb's copy holds only in-frame clones and misses some; the assay was immunoSEQ multiplex PCR. This table has 95,000 or so clones, under 70% appearing once. The material was tumor tissue, obtained at baseline. The receptors derive from a person between 30 and 79 years old with non-small cell lung cancer.

This clone was picked up one time. This rearrangement joins TRBV19 to TRBJ2-3; 11 positions agree with TRBD2. With 0 bases clipped from V and 4 bases from J, the junction kept 9 bases outside the gene matches. The CDR3 is 18 amino acids. Germline V gene lookup returns CDR1 LNHDA and CDR2 SQIVND (reference sequence). This CDR3 is CASSIDRLAGGRADTQYF. The CDR3 coding sequence is TGTGCCAGTAGTATAGATCGGCTAGCGGGAGGCCGGGCAGATACGCAGTATTTT.

The chain combines TRBV7-7 with TRBJ2-2, with 8 bases matching TRBD1. V lost 3 bases to trimming and J lost 6 bases; unmatched junction nucleotides: 3. Germline CDR1 reads SSHAT; CDR2 reads FNYEAQ (reference sequence). The CDR3 is 14 amino acids. In DNA form, the CDR3 reads TGTGCCAGCAGCTTCGACAGGGGATCCGGGGAGCTGTTTTTT. This gives the protein CASSFDRGSGELFF.

This clone was observed once. The rearrangement links TRBV3-1 (or the pseudogene TRBV3-2) to TRBJ2-1; the match to TRBD1 covers 9 bases. V shed 5 bases, J shed 9 bases, and the junction held 8 bases outside the gene matches. Germline V gene lookup returns CDR1 LGHDT and CDR2 YNNKEL (reference sequence). The CDR3 length is 14 residues. The CDR3 reads CASSTKSQGAEQFF. In DNA, the CDR3 is TGTGCCAGCAGCACAAAATCACAGGGGGCTGAGCAGTTCTTC.

V gene TRBV27 combines with J gene TRBJ1-6, with 10 bases fitting TRBD1. The CDR3 consists of 18 residues. Germline CDR1 MNHEY, CDR2 SMNVEV (reference sequence). With 4 bases clipped from V and 2 bases from J, the junction kept 8 bases outside the gene matches. CDR3 protein: CASSSLETGGPYNSPLHF. As DNA, the CDR3 is TGTGCCAGCAGTTCATTGGAGACAGGGGGCCCCTATAATTCACCCCTCCACTTT.

The V and J genes are TRBV15 and TRBJ2-1; D is unresolved. Trimming took 5 bases from V and 13 from J, leaving 18 bases between them. The CDR3 spans 13 residues. The germline V gene encodes CDR1 LNHNV and CDR2 YYDKDF (reference sequence). In nucleotides, the CDR3 is TGTGCCACCAGCTCACCAAAAGGACCCGGACAGTTCTTC. Protein product: CATSSPKGPGQFF. The full variable domain, in which reference TRBV15 and TRBJ2-1 provide the parts outside the CDR3, is DAMVIQNPRYQVTQFGKPVTLSCSQTLNHNVMYWYQQKSSQAPKLLFHYYDKDFNNEADTPDNFQSRRPNTSFCFLDIRSPGLGDTAMYLCATSSPKGPGQFFGPGTRLTVL.

The rearrangement uses TRBV2 and TRBJ2-5; D is undetermined. Trimming removed 7 bases at V and 2 bases at J, with 11 bases between. The germline CDR1 and CDR2 sequences are SNHLY and FYNNEI. CDR3 length: 13 residues. In DNA form, the CDR3 reads TGTGCCAGCACCTCGGACGGGCAAGAGACCCAGTACTTC. Translated: CASTSDGQETQYF.